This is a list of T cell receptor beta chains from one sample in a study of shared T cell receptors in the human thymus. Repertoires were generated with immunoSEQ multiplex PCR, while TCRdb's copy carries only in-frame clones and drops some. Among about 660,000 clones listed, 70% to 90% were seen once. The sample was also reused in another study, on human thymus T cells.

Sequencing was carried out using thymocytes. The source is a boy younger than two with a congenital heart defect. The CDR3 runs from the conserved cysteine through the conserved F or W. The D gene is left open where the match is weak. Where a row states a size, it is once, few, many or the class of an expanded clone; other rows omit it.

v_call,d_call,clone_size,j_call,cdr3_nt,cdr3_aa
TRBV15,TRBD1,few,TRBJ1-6,TGTGCCACCAGCAGAGGGGACAGACGATATAATTCACCCCTCCACTTT,CATSRGDRRYNSPLHF
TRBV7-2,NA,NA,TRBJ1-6,TGTGCCAGCAGCTACGAACCGACAGAGAACAATAATTCACCCCTCCACTTT,CASSYEPTENNNSPLHF
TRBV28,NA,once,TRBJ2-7,TGTGCCAGCAGTTTTTCTGTCGGGTCGTACGAGCAGTACTTC,CASSFSVGSYEQYF
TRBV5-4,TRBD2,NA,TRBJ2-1,TGTGCCAGCAGCGCCTTTGCGGGACTAGTCGTTCGATATTCCTACAATGAGCAGTTCTTC,CASSAFAGLVVRYSYNEQFF
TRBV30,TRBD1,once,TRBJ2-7,TGTGCCTGGAGTGGGACAGGGGTCTCCTACGAGCAGTACTTC,CAWSGTGVSYEQYF
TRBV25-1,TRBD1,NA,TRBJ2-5,TGTGCCAGCAGTCCCTCCACAGGGGAGAAGGAGACCCAGTACTTC,CASSPSTGEKETQYF
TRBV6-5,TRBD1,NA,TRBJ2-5,TGTGCCAGCAGTTGGACCCCGGGACAGAACCAAGAGACCCAGTACTTC,CASSWTPGQNQETQYF
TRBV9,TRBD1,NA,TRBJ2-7,TGTGCCAGCAGCCAACACCCGGGACAGGACTACGAGCAGTACTTC,CASSQHPGQDYEQYF
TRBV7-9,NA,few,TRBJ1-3,TGTGCCAGCAGCTTAGCTCTCGGGACTGATCTTGGAAACACCATATATTTT,CASSLALGTDLGNTIYF
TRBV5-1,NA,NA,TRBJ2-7,TGCGCCAGCAAGATCGGGGTCTCGGGCCGGGCGAGGCAGTACTTC,CASKIGVSGRARQYF
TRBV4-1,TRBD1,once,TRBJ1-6,TGCGCCAGCAGCCAGGACTTATCCGGGACAGGGGGCGCGAATTGGGCTTCACCCCTCCACTTT,CASSQDLSGTGGANWASPLHF
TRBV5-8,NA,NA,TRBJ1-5,TGTGCCAGCAGCTTGAGTTCGCGGGAACTCAATCAGCCCCAGCATTTT,CASSLSSRELNQPQHF
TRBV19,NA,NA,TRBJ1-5,TGTGCCAGTAGTGAGTCTGGGCATAGCAATCAGCCCCAGCATTTT,CASSESGHSNQPQHF
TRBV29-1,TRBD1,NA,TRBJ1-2,TGCAGCGTTCCGCGGGACAGAGCATATGGCTACACCTTC,CSVPRDRAYGYTF
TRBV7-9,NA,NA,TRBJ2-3,TGTGCCAGCAGCTTCCTAACAGATACGCAGTATTTT,CASSFLTDTQYF
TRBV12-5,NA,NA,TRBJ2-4,TGTGCTAGTGGTTTAACCGCCGGACATTTCCTAAACATTCAGTACTTC,CASGLTAGHFLNIQYF
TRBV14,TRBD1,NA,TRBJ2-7,TGTGCCAGCAGCCAAGGGTTACCGGGACAGGGGGGCTACGAGCAGTACTTC,CASSQGLPGQGGYEQYF
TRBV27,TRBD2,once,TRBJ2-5,TGTGCCAGCAGGACTAGCGGAGTCCAAGAGACCCAGTACTTC,CASRTSGVQETQYF
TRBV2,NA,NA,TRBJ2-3,TGTGCCAGCATAGCGGTGGCGGGCACAGATACGCAGTATTTT,CASIAVAGTDTQYF
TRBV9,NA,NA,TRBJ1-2,TGTGCCAGCAGCGCTGGAACAGCCAACGGCTACACCTTC,CASSAGTANGYTF
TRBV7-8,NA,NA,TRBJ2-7,TGTGCCAGCAGCTTAGCTAAGAGGGATCGAGTAGACGAGCAGTACTTC,CASSLAKRDRVDEQYF
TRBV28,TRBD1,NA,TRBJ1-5,TGTGCCAGCAGGGATGGGGGACAGGGAGGGGATCAGCCCCAGCATTTT,CASRDGGQGGDQPQHF
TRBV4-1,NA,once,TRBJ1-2,TGCGCCAGCAGCCTTAGGCCGGAGGGGAGGGGCGGCTATGGCTACACCTTC,CASSLRPEGRGGYGYTF
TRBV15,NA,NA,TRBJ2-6,TGTGCCACCAGCAGAGATTGTCTGGGGCCCCGTGGGGCCAACGTCCTGACTTTC,CATSRDCLGPRGANVLTF
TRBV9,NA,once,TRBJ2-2,TGTGCCAGCAGCGTAGGGACACGGAACACCGGGGAGCTGTTTTTT,CASSVGTRNTGELFF
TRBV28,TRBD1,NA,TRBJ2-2,TGTGCCAGCAGTTTATTAATTCTACAGGGGGCTCACGGGGAGCTGTTTTTT,CASSLLILQGAHGELFF
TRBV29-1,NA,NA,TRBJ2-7,TGCAGCGTTTCGCCCGACAACCCATACGAGCAGTACTTC,CSVSPDNPYEQYF
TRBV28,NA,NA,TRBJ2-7,TGTGCCAGCAGTTTGGAGGGCTACGAGCAGTACTTC,CASSLEGYEQYF
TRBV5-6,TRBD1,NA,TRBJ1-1,TGTGCCAGCAGCTCCAGGGGGCGTTGGAACACTGAAGCTTTCTTT,CASSSRGRWNTEAFF
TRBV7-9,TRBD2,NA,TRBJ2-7,TGTGCCAGCAGCATGCGTCCCGGGACTAGCCGATACGAGCAGTACTTC,CASSMRPGTSRYEQYF
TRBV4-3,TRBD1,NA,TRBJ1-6,TGCGCCAGCAGCCAAGGACAGGGAAGGGAAAATTCACCCCTCCACTTT,CASSQGQGRENSPLHF
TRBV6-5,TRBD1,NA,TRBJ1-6,TGTGCCAGCAGTTCCGACAGGGGGTTTAATTCACCCCTCCACTTT,CASSSDRGFNSPLHF
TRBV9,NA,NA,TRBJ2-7,TGTGCCAGCAGCGTAGAGGCGGACTACGAGCAGTACTTC,CASSVEADYEQYF
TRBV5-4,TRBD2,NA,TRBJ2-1,TGTGCCAGCAGCCGACCTCTGACTAGCGGGGATGAGCAGTTCTTC,CASSRPLTSGDEQFF
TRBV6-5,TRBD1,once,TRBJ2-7,TGTGCCAGCAGGTACAGGGGGCGAAAAATTTACGAGCAGTACTTC,CASRYRGRKIYEQYF
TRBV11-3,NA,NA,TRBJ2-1,TGTGCCAGCAGCCTAACATGGGGGGGGCCGAAAAATGAGCAGTTCTTC,CASSLTWGGPKNEQFF
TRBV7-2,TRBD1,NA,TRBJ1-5,TGTGCCAGCAGCTTTGGCAGGGGGAATCAGCCCCAGCATTTT,CASSFGRGNQPQHF
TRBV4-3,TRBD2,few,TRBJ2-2,TGCGCCAGCAGCCAATCACTAGCGGGAGTATATGGGGAGCTGTTTTTT,CASSQSLAGVYGELFF
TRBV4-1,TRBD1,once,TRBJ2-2,TGCGCCAGCAGCCAAGCCAGGGGGAACCCCGGGGAGCTGTTTTTT,CASSQARGNPGELFF
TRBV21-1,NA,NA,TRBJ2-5,TGTGCCAGCCGGGGTGAGACCCAGTACTTC,CASRGETQYF
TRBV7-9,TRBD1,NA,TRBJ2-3,TGTGCCAGCATGCGGGACAGGGGAACAGATACGCAGTATTTT,CASMRDRGTDTQYF
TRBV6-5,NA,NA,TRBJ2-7,TGTGCCAGCAGTTACGGCGGACTTTACGAGCAGTACTTC,CASSYGGLYEQYF
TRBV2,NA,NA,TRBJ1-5,TGCGCCAGCAGTGTCGGGTCGCGAGGCAATCAGCCCCAGCATTTT,CASSVGSRGNQPQHF